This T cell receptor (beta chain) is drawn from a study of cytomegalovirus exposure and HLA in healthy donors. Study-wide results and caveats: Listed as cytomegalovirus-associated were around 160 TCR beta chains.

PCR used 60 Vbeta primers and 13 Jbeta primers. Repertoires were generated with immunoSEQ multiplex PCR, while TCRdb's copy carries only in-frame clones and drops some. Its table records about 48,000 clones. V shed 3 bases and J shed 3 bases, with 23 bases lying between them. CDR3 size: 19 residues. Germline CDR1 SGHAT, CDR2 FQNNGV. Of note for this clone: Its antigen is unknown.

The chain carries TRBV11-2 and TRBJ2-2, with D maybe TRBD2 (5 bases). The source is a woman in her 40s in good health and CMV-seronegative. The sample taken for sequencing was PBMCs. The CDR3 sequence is CASSFPTPLRAKDTGELFF. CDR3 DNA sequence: TGTGCCAGCAGCTTCCCGACCCCCCTGAGGGCAAAGGACACCGGGGAGCTGTTTTTT. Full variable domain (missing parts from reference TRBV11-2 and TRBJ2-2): EAGVAQSPRYKIIEKRQSVAFWCNPISGHATLYWYQQILGQGPKLLIQFQNNGVVDDSQLPKDRFSAERLKGVDSTLKIQPAKLEDSAVYLCASSFPTPLRAKDTGELFFGEGSRLTVL.